One sample yielded the 32 T cell receptor beta chains listed below, sequenced in a study of shared clonotypes between healthy human individuals. Method: immunoSEQ multiplex PCR; TCRdb's copy keeps in-frame clones and lacks some. The sample lists hundreds of thousands of clones; 90% to 95% were seen once. CD45RO-negative, CCR7-positively selected cells formed the naive CD8 fraction, excluding terminally differentiated effector memory CD45RA+ cells. Sequencing input: naive CD8+ T cells sorted from blood. The receptor set was obtained from a woman aged 30 to 39 in good health.

This clone was detected only once. V gene TRBV5-6 combines with J gene TRBJ2-1, with 11 bases identical to TRBD2. V dropped 0 bases and J dropped 12; count of bases not matched to a gene: 14. Germline V gene lookup returns CDR1 SGHDT and CDR2 YYEEEE. The CDR3 is made up of 17 amino acids. This chain's CDR3 is CASSLELAGERMIGQFF. The CDR3 nucleotides read TGTGCCAGCAGCTTGGAACTAGCGGGAGAGAGAATGATTGGGCAGTTCTTC.

This chain joins TRBV6-1 and TRBJ2-1; 10 nucleotides line up with TRBD2. The V and J ends lost 4 bases and 1 base, in that order; junction bases with no gene match: 7. Germline CDR1 reads MNHNS; CDR2 reads SASEGT. CDR3 length: 17 amino acids. CDR3 sequence: CASSVHSGRSSYNEQFF. The CDR3 bases are TGTGCCAGCAGTGTACATAGCGGGAGGTCTTCCTACAATGAGCAGTTCTTC.

This rearrangement joins TRBV28 to TRBJ1-5; no firm D call. CDR3 length: 13 amino acids. The V gene's germline CDR1 is MDHEN and CDR2 SYDVKM. The V gene lost 5 bases and the J gene lost 3 bases, with 8 bases spanning the gap. CDR3 region: CASSPLPNQPQHF. CDR3 nucleotides: TGTGCCAGCAGTCCCCTTCCCAATCAGCCCCAGCATTTT. Full variable domain (remainder filled in from reference TRBV28 and TRBJ1-5): DVKVTQSSRYLVKRTGEKVFLECVQDMDHENMFWYRQDPGLGLRLIYFSYDVKMKEKGDIPEGYSVSREKKERFSLILESASTNQTSMYLCASSPLPNQPQHFGDGTRLSIL.

In its sample, this clone was seen once. V gene TRBV28 combines with J gene TRBJ2-3; D is perhaps TRBD2 (5 bases). Germline assignment: CDR1 MDHEN and CDR2 SYDVKM. V lost 3 bases, J lost 5 bases, and 9 bases lay in between. CDR3 length: 13 residues. Here the CDR3 reads CASSFTSGDTQYF. The CDR3 DNA is TGTGCCAGCAGTTTTACCAGCGGAGATACGCAGTATTTT.

This sequence joins TRBV5-1 and TRBJ2-2; 7 bases match TRBD1. V shed 4 bases, J shed 3 bases, and the junction held 3 bases outside the gene matches. Per the germline V gene, CDR1 is SGHRS and CDR2 is YFSETQ. The CDR3 consists of 14 residues. The CDR3 nucleotides are TGCGCCAGCAGCCCAGACAGGGACACCGGGGAGCTGTTTTTT. Translation: CASSPDRDTGELFF.

Here the CDR3 reads CASSLRIATYEQYF. DNA for the CDR3: TGTGCCAGCAGTTTAAGAATTGCGACCTACGAGCAGTACTTC. The chain is built from TRBV27 and TRBJ2-7; D uncertain. Germline CDR1 MNHEY, CDR2 SMNVEV (reference sequence). The CDR3 spans 14 residues. Deletions cut 2 bases from V and 2 bases from J, with 10 bases between.

The V and J genes are TRBV5-6 and TRBJ2-7; weak D call: TRBD2 (5 bases). This CDR3 comprises 15 residues. CDR1 is SGHDT, CDR2 YYEEEE, per germline. V shed 0 bases and J shed 3 bases, with 13 bases lying between them. CDR3 sequence: CASSLDGRAFYEQYF. CDR3 bases: TGTGCCAGCAGCTTGGATGGGCGGGCCTTCTACGAGCAGTACTTC.

The rearrangement joins TRBV6-6 to TRBJ1-1; D remains ambiguous. CDR3 length: 13 residues. The V and J ends lost 7 bases and 1 base respectively, with 10 bases between them. CDR1 is MNHNY and CDR2 is SVGAGI in the germline V gene (reference sequence). CDR3 coding DNA: TGTGCCAGCAATTCCAGACCGAACACTGAAGCTTTCTTT. It specifies CASNSRPNTEAFF.

The chain uses TRBV2 and TRBJ2-3; 9 nucleotides align to TRBD2. CDR3 size: 15 residues. The germline V gene encodes CDR1 SNHLY and CDR2 FYNNEI. J gave up 3 bases and V 6 bases, and 7 bases lay outside the gene matches. The CDR3 DNA is TGTGCCAGCAGAGGTAGCGGGAGATGGACAGATACGCAGTATTTT. Amino acid sequence: CASRGSGRWTDTQYF.

The V call is TRBV9, the J call TRBJ1-3; tentative D call: TRBD1 (5 bases). This CDR3 contains 15 residues. Germline CDR1 SGDLS, CDR2 YYNGEE. V shed 2 bases and J shed 0 bases, with 9 bases lying between them. The CDR3: CASSVLGDSGNTIYF. For the CDR3, the DNA is TGTGCCAGCAGCGTCTTGGGGGACTCTGGAAACACCATATATTTT. Full variable domain (missing parts from reference TRBV9 and TRBJ1-3): DSGVTQTPKHLITATGQRVTLRCSPRSGDLSVYWYQQSLDQGLQFLIQYYNGEERAKGNILERFSAQQFPDLHSELNLSSLELGDSALYFCASSVLGDSGNTIYFGEGSWLTVV.

This chain uses TRBV7-9 with TRBJ1-2; D unresolved. The CDR3 is 18 amino acids. Per germline, CDR1 SEHNR and CDR2 FQNEAQ (reference sequence). Trimming took 0 bases from V and 0 from J, leaving 17 bases between them. As DNA, the CDR3 is TGTGCCAGCAGCTTAGCGAAGGTGGCGTCAGCGGCTAACTATGGCTACACCTTC. This sequence encodes CASSLAKVASAANYGYTF.

This clone was seen just once. The chain joins TRBV13 to TRBJ2-3; D is undetermined. Trimming cost V 5 bases and J 0 bases, with 12 bases left between them. This CDR3 has 15 residues. CDR1 and CDR2 (germline): PRHDT, FYEKMQ (reference sequence). CDR3 sequence reads: CASSGSVGSTDTQYF. The CDR3 nucleotides read TGTGCCAGCAGCGGATCCGTAGGCAGCACAGATACGCAGTATTTT.

This clone was observed once. The genes are TRBV19 and TRBJ2-1; D possibly corresponds to TRBD2 (6 bases). CDR1 is LNHDA and CDR2 is SQIVND in the germline V gene (reference sequence). This CDR3 contains 16 residues. V was cut by 4 bases and J by 9 bases, with 22 bases left in between. Here the CDR3 reads CASSSRWAGLHPEQFF. CDR3 coding DNA: TGTGCCAGTAGTAGCCGCTGGGCGGGACTTCATCCTGAGCAGTTCTTC.

The rearrangement links TRBV11-2 to TRBJ2-7; no clear D gene. Germline lookup yields CDR1 SGHAT and CDR2 FQNNGV. V was shortened by 2 bases and J by 4 bases, with 6 bases between the two germline ends. The CDR3 runs 12 residues. DNA for the CDR3: TGTGCCAGCAGCTTATCTGGATACGAGCAGTACTTC. It yields the protein CASSLSGYEQYF.

The J gene is TRBJ1-3, the V gene TRBV28; TRBD1 matches at 10 bases. Germline lookup yields CDR1 MDHEN and CDR2 SYDVKM. This CDR3 contains 15 residues. The V gene end was trimmed by 3 bases and the J gene end by 4 bases; junction bases not matched to a gene: 3. CDR3 amino acids: CASSFRDRGGNTIYF. The DNA of the CDR3 is TGTGCCAGCAGTTTTCGGGACAGGGGCGGAAACACCATATATTTT.

V gene TRBV6-1 combines with J gene TRBJ2-7, with 8 bases that match TRBD1. Germline V gene sequence: CDR1 MNHNS, CDR2 SASEGT. With 4 bases clipped from V and 7 bases from J, the junction kept 3 bases outside the gene matches. The CDR3 has 12 amino acids. The CDR3 loop reads CASSGTGWEQYF. DNA for the CDR3: TGTGCCAGCAGTGGGACAGGGTGGGAGCAGTACTTC.

V usage is TRBV28 and J usage is TRBJ1-5; no reliable D call. CDR1 and CDR2 (germline): MDHEN, SYDVKM. V was trimmed by 7 bases and J by 2 bases, leaving 12 bases between them. The CDR3 loop spans 14 amino acids. DNA for the CDR3: TGTGCCAGCACCCCCAAGGTCCGCAATCAGCCCCAGCATTTT. It specifies CASTPKVRNQPQHF. Together with reference TRBV28 and TRBJ1-5, the CDR3 gives the full variable domain: DVKVTQSSRYLVKRTGEKVFLECVQDMDHENMFWYRQDPGLGLRLIYFSYDVKMKEKGDIPEGYSVSREKKERFSLILESASTNQTSMYLCASTPKVRNQPQHFGDGTRLSIL.

CDR3: CAILPKHPYGTSHEQYF. CDR3 nucleotide sequence: TGTGCCATCTTACCTAAGCACCCGTACGGGACATCCCACGAGCAGTACTTC. The chain uses TRBV14 and TRBJ2-7; D might be TRBD1 (6 bases). The CDR3 is made up of 17 amino acids. V was trimmed by 10 bases and J by 5 bases, leaving 30 bases between them. Germline CDR1 SGHDN, CDR2 FVKESK.

On this clone: Within the sample, other DNA sequences also encode this same CDR3. The genes are TRBV5-6 and TRBJ1-5, with 9 positions matching TRBD1. In germline, CDR1 is SGHDT, CDR2 YYEEEE. V gave up 4 bases and J gave up 6 bases; unmatched junction bases: 5. CDR3 length: 14 residues. CDR3 amino acids: CASSLGQGGQPQHF. In DNA form, the CDR3 reads TGTGCCAGCAGCCTGGGACAGGGTGGTCAGCCCCAGCATTTT.

The rearrangement uses TRBV19 and TRBJ1-3; D gene unclear. This CDR3 has 13 residues. V shed 3 bases and J shed 0 bases, with 3 bases lying between them. Germline assignment: CDR1 LNHDA and CDR2 SQIVND (reference sequence). The CDR3 reads CASSIHSGNTIYF. As DNA, the CDR3 is TGTGCCAGTAGTATCCACTCTGGAAACACCATATATTTT.

The rearrangement joins TRBV5-4 to TRBJ2-1; unclear D gene. Deletions cut 4 bases from V and 7 bases from J, with 12 bases between. The CDR3 consists of 13 residues. Germline loops: CDR1 SGHNT, CDR2 YYREEE (reference sequence). CDR3: CASSEASLNEQFF. In nucleotides, the CDR3 is TGTGCCAGCAGCGAGGCTTCACTGAATGAGCAGTTCTTC.

This chain links TRBV7-9 with TRBJ1-3; 8 bases align to TRBD1. V trimming: 5 bases; J trimming: 2 bases; junction bases outside the gene matches: 2. The CDR3 is 14 amino acids. The germline CDR1 and CDR2 sequences are SEHNR and FQNEAQ (reference sequence). The CDR3, as DNA: TGTGCCAGCAGCCCGACAGGGGCTGGAAACACCATATATTTT. Amino acids: CASSPTGAGNTIYF.

Points on this clone: Additional DNA sequences in this sample encode the identical CDR3. This chain uses TRBV2 with TRBJ1-5; D is unresolved. CDR1 is SNHLY and CDR2 is FYNNEI in the germline V gene. The CDR3 sequence is 12 residues long. V lost 0 bases, J lost 7 bases, and 4 bases lay in between. The chain's CDR3 is CASSEAGQPQHF. CDR3 nucleotide sequence: TGTGCCAGCAGTGAAGCGGGCCAGCCCCAGCATTTT.

The chain recombines TRBV11-2 with TRBJ2-7; 11 bases align to TRBD2. Germline assignment: CDR1 SGHAT and CDR2 FQNNGV. The V segment lost 1 base and the J segment 8 bases; nucleotides outside the gene matches: 7. The CDR3 loop spans 15 amino acids. CDR3 sequence: CASSLVTSGRRQQYF. CDR3 DNA sequence: TGTGCCAGCAGCTTAGTAACTAGCGGGAGACGGCAGCAGTACTTC. The full variable domain, its missing parts supplied by reference TRBV11-2 and TRBJ2-7, is EAGVAQSPRYKIIEKRQSVAFWCNPISGHATLYWYQQILGQGPKLLIQFQNNGVVDDSQLPKDRFSAERLKGVDSTLKIQPAKLEDSAVYLCASSLVTSGRRQQYFGPGTRLTVT.

The J gene is TRBJ2-7, the V gene TRBV27; 9 bases match TRBD2. The trim removed 2 bases at V and 7 bases at J, leaving 12 bases unmatched. The CDR3 totals 16 residues. From germline, CDR1 is MNHEY and CDR2 SMNVEV (reference sequence). The CDR3 coding sequence is TGTGCCAGCAGTTTACGGGCGGGAGGGCCCTTGGAGGAGCAGTACTTC. Its translation is CASSLRAGGPLEEQYF.

In nucleotides, the CDR3 is TGTGCCACCGCACTCCCCCCAGGGGTGTCCTCTGGGGCCAACGTCCTGACTTTC. This translates into CATALPPGVSSGANVLTF. This rearrangement joins TRBV15 to TRBJ2-6, with a possible D match to TRBD1 (6 bases). Germline assignment: CDR1 LNHNV and CDR2 YYDKDF (reference sequence). This CDR3 is 18 amino acids long. V lost 8 bases and J lost 0, with 20 bases in between.

V is TRBV7-2 and J is TRBJ2-5; D might be TRBD1 (5 bases). The DNA end lines up better with TRBJ2-7; the J call may be wrong. Germline lookup yields CDR1 SGHTA and CDR2 FQGNSA. The CDR3 is made up of 15 amino acids. The CDR3 region has the DNA TGTGCCAGCAACCGCCCTTTAACAGGATCCTACGAGCAGTACTTC. Residues: CASNRPLTGSYEQYF.

This clone is a singleton in its sample. This chain joins TRBV10-2 and TRBJ2-5; 10 bases fit TRBD1. V shed 4 bases, J shed 0 bases, and the junction held 5 bases outside the gene matches. CDR1 and CDR2 from the germline V gene are WSHSY and SAAADI. The CDR3 totals 16 residues. CDR3: CASSAPGTGDQETQYF. The CDR3 DNA sequence: TGCGCCAGCAGTGCACCCGGGACAGGGGACCAAGAGACCCAGTACTTC.

The chain recombines TRBV11-2 with TRBJ2-7; 7 bases are shared with TRBD2. The CDR3 is 15 amino acids. The germline V gene has CDR1 SGHAT and CDR2 FQNNGV. The V and J ends lost 5 bases and 6 bases, in that order; junction bases with no gene match: 13. The chain's CDR3 is CASSLNRASGSEQYF. CDR3 nucleotide sequence: TGTGCCAGCAGCCTAAACCGGGCTAGCGGCTCCGAGCAGTACTTC.

The rearrangement joins TRBV4-1 to TRBJ2-1, with TRBD2 identical over 8 bases. The germline V gene has CDR1 MGHRA and CDR2 YSYEKL. CDR3 length equals 15 residues. Losses at the gene ends were 1 base for V and 8 bases for J; bases not matched to a gene: 7. The CDR3 here is CASSQAGGPGDEQFF. CDR3 bases: TGCGCCAGCAGCCAAGCGGGAGGGCCCGGGGATGAGCAGTTCTTC.

The gene calls are TRBV7-9 and TRBJ2-3; TRBD2 agrees at 9 bases. Germline lookup yields CDR1 SEHNR and CDR2 FQNEAQ (reference sequence). CDR3 length: 17 residues. V shed 5 bases and J 4 bases; nucleotides not matched to a gene: 13. The CDR3 loop reads CASSPLMREGPPDTQYF. The CDR3 nucleotides read TGTGCCAGCAGCCCCCTCATGCGGGAGGGCCCCCCAGATACGCAGTATTTT. Full variable domain (outside the CDR3, taken from reference TRBV7-9 and TRBJ2-3): DTGVSQNPRHKITKRGQNVTFRCDPISEHNRLYWYRQTLGQGPEFLTYFQNEAQLEKSRLLSDRFSAERPKGSFSTLEIQRTEQGDSAMYLCASSPLMREGPPDTQYFGPGTRLTVL.

This rearrangement joins TRBV29-1 to TRBJ2-5; 10 bases are shared with TRBD2. CDR1 and CDR2 from the germline V gene are SQVTM and ANQGSEA. The CDR3 runs 17 residues. With 1 base clipped from V and 2 bases from J, the junction kept 10 bases outside the gene matches. CDR3 residues: CSVEGRRGLATQETQYF. Written as DNA, the CDR3 is TGCAGCGTTGAAGGGCGAAGGGGACTAGCGACTCAAGAGACCCAGTACTTC.